The present T cell receptor (beta chain) was sequenced within a study of cytomegalovirus exposure and HLA in healthy donors. A remark on this clone: Its antigen remains unknown.

Broader study findings: A reported reduction in N-insertions relative to the approximately 690-donor mean was seen in an Asian-associated ancestry cluster in a later analysis. The authors later linked a missense DCLRE1C variant to TCR beta V- and J-gene trimming.

The germline V gene encodes CDR1 SGHNT and CDR2 YYREEE (reference sequence). This CDR3 is built from 13 residues. Trimming cost V 0 bases and J 1 base, with 4 bases left between them. PCR amplification relied on 60 Vbeta primers (plus 13 Jbeta primers). Per the study methods: The authors later counted some 76 million unique TCR beta chains, approximately 10 million of them shared. Assay used: immunoSEQ multiplex PCR; TCRdb lists only in-frame clones, some missing. That table supplies the V and J calls and clone size; D and trimming were determined from the DNA. The sample has about 150,000 clones, around four fifths seen once; the top ten hold 0.95% to 1.5%.

The receptor's source is a boy younger than 10 in good health and CMV-seronegative. Input material: PBMCs. The chain recombines TRBV5-4 with TRBJ2-5; the D is unclear. The CDR3 DNA is TGTGCCAGCAGCTTGGTGGCCCAAGAGACCCAGTACTTC. Translation gives CASSLVAQETQYF.